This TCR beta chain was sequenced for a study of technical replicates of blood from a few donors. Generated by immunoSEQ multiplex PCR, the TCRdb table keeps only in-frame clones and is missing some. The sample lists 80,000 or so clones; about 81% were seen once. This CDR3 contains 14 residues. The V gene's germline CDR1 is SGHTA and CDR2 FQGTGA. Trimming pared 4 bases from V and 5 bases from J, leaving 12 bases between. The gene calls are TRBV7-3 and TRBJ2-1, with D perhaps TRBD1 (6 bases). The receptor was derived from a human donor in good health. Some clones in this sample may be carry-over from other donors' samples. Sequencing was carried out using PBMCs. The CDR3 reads CASSSRTEHNEQFF. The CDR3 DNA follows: TGTGCCAGCAGCTCCCGGACAGAACACAATGAGCAGTTCTTC.